These 7 T cell receptor beta chains came from one sample sequenced in a study of T cell repertoires in cytomegalovirus infection. TCRdb processed the reads anew with MiXCR; each CDR3 protein has one entry. This sample carries around 530,000 distinct CDR3 sequences, approximately 15% of them seen once, and the ten largest clones take 20% to 30%. Sequencing was carried out using CD8+ T cells from PBMCs. The receptors originated from a human donor in good health (CMV status not recorded). Some clones in this sample may be carry-over from other donors' samples.

The rearrangement uses TRBV27 and TRBJ1-2; possible D gene TRBD1, 6 bases. Germline V lookup: CDR1 MNHEY, CDR2 SMNVEV (reference sequence). Trimming left V 0 bases short and J 7 bases short, with 12 bases between. This CDR3 contains 14 residues. CDR3 nucleotide sequence: TGTGCCAGCAGTTTATCTTGGGGGGCGGCTGGCTACACCTTC. This translates into CASSLSWGAAGYTF.

This clonotype turned up a few times. The chain has TRBV5-4 and TRBJ1-1, with TRBD1 as a possible D gene (6 bases). V dropped 0 bases and J dropped 3 bases, with 9 bases sitting between them. The CDR3 runs 14 residues. The V gene's germline CDR1 is SGHNT and CDR2 YYREEE (reference sequence). The CDR3 loop reads CASSLAGEDTEAFF. The CDR3 DNA reads as TGTGCCAGCAGCTTGGCAGGGGAGGACACTGAAGCTTTCTTT.

This clonotype was counted a few times. The chain links TRBV5-4 to TRBJ2-3, with TRBD2 identical over 12 bases. After removal of 9 bases from V and 0 bases from J, the junction contained 14 bases not matched to a gene. In germline, CDR1 is SGHNT, CDR2 YYREEE (reference sequence). CDR3 size: 18 residues. CDR3 amino acids: CATILTSGSSSSTDTQYF. CDR3 nucleotide sequence: TGTGCCACCATCCTGACTAGCGGGAGTTCCTCTAGCACAGATACGCAGTATTTT.

At least ten counts were recorded for this clonotype. For the CDR3, the DNA is TGTGCCAGCAGCAGAGGGGTTACCGCCTATAATTCACCCCTCCACTTT. Amino acid sequence: CASSRGVTAYNSPLHF. The V and J genes are TRBV7-8 and TRBJ1-6; tentatively, D is TRBD1 (5 bases). This CDR3 contains 16 residues. Between the trimmed V and J ends, which lost 5 bases and 2 bases, there was a span of 13 bases. Germline-derived CDR1 and CDR2 are SGHVS and FQNEAQ.

The chain recombines TRBV27 with TRBJ1-6; D gene unclear. CDR1 is MNHEY, CDR2 SMNVEV, per germline (reference sequence). V lost 4 bases and J 0 bases, leaving 4 bases between the germline ends. The CDR3 loop spans 14 amino acids. The CDR3 bases are TGTGCCAGCAGTTCCGACTCCTATAATTCACCCCTCCACTTT. It translates to CASSSDSYNSPLHF.

This clonotype was seen more than once but under ten times. This chain joins TRBV19 and TRBJ1-2; possibly TRBD1 for D (6 bases). Germline V gives CDR1 LNHDA, CDR2 SQIVND (reference sequence). The length of the CDR3 is 13 residues. V was cut by 6 bases and J by 4 bases, with 12 bases left in between. CDR3 protein: CASRPGHLYGYTF. The DNA of the CDR3 is TGTGCCAGTAGACCGGGACACCTCTATGGCTACACCTTC.

This clonotype has at least ten counts. The chain uses TRBV20-1 and TRBJ1-5; D possibly corresponds to TRBD1 (6 bases). Germline assignment: CDR1 DFQATT and CDR2 SNEGSKA (reference sequence). V was cut by 6 bases and J by 4 bases, with 19 bases left in between. This CDR3 spans 15 amino acids. CDR3 nucleotide sequence: TGCAGTGCAATTCCCTCAGGGGTGGGGAATCAGCCCCAGCATTTT. It yields the protein CSAIPSGVGNQPQHF.